This T cell receptor beta chain is drawn from a study of cytomegalovirus exposure and HLA in healthy donors. Across the study: In an earlier analysis, 117 million unique TCR beta sequences were found from about 179 million T cells.

Primers included in the PCR were 60 Vbeta and 13 Jbeta primers. The repertoire was sequenced with immunoSEQ multiplex PCR; TCRdb's copy has only in-frame clones and lacks some. Among around 67,000 clones listed, about 68% were seen once. Comment on this clone: Its target is not known.

Points from the study as a whole: Reports credit the classifier with highly specific, highly sensitive diagnosis of cytomegalovirus status. An ancestry cluster, one associated with Asian ancestry, reportedly showed fewer N-insertions than the approximately 660-donor mean in a later analysis.

The sample comprised PBMCs. This clonotype originated in a woman aged 30 to 39 in good health and CMV-seropositive.

The CDR3, as DNA: TGTGCTACAAGCGGGGAATCTAGCACAGATACGCAGTATTTT. Protein product: CATSGESSTDTQYF. The V gene is TRBV19, the J gene TRBJ2-3; TRBD2 agrees at 7 bases. Germline V CDR1 and CDR2: LNHDA, SQIVND (reference sequence). The CDR3 runs 14 residues.